The clone carrying this T cell receptor (beta chain) was detected a few times. Antigen specificity is unknown. The PCR employed 60 Vbeta primers together with 13 Jbeta primers. Data came from immunoSEQ multiplex PCR; TCRdb stores just in-frame clones and leaves some out. The sample shows approximately 100,000 clones, about two thirds of them seen only once. The record originates from a study of cytomegalovirus exposure and HLA in healthy donors. Broader study findings: Most TCR sequences were rare, but some public TCRs occurred in many donors. An assumption of roughly uniform sequencing depth across donors underlay the presence/absence analyses.

Germline V gene sequence: CDR1 SGHTS, CDR2 YDEGEE. Trimming cost V 2 bases and J 5 bases, with 19 bases left between them. This CDR3 has 16 amino acids. The chain links TRBV5-8 to TRBJ2-5, with D possibly TRBD2 on 6 matching bases. This sequence was found in a female donor in good health and CMV-seronegative. Material for sequencing was PBMCs. The CDR3 bases are TGTGCCAGCAGCTTTCGGAGGGGAGTTGGTCAGGAGACCCAGTACTTC. As protein: CASSFRRGVGQETQYF.